A selection of T cell receptor beta chains follows, all from one sample in a study of shared clonotypes between healthy human individuals. Libraries were prepared by immunoSEQ multiplex PCR; TCRdb keeps only in-frame clonotypes and omits some of them. Among approximately 940,000 clones listed, over 75% were seen once. The specimen was memory CD4+ T cells sorted from blood. These receptors were obtained from a man between 18 and 29 years old in good health. CDR3s include the opening cysteine and the closing phenylalanine or tryptophan. Fields, in order: J gene, D gene, V gene, clone size, CDR3 protein, CDR3 DNA. A D gene is named only where the DNA matches it firmly. Size tells how often a clone was seen (once, few, many) or the class of an expanded clone, and some rows leave it out.

j_call: TRBJ1-3; d_call: TRBD1; v_call: TRBV6-1; clone_size: .; cdr3_aa: CASRQGQGSGNTIYF; cdr3_nt: TGTGCCAGCCGTCAAGGACAGGGATCTGGAAACACCATATATTTT
j_call: TRBJ2-2; d_call: TRBD1; v_call: TRBV15; clone_size: .; cdr3_aa: CATSIGTASNTGELFF; cdr3_nt: TGTGCCACCAGCATAGGGACAGCCTCGAACACCGGGGAGCTGTTTTTT
j_call: TRBJ2-6; d_call: TRBD1; v_call: TRBV5-4; clone_size: .; cdr3_aa: CASSRRTGGGSGANVLTF; cdr3_nt: TGTGCCAGCAGCCGTAGGACAGGGGGCGGCTCTGGGGCCAACGTCCTGACTTTC
j_call: TRBJ2-5; d_call: .; v_call: TRBV2; clone_size: .; cdr3_aa: CAVLAEGPEYQETQYF; cdr3_nt: TGTGCCGTATTAGCGGAGGGGCCCGAGTACCAAGAGACCCAGTACTTC
j_call: TRBJ1-2; d_call: .; v_call: TRBV19; clone_size: .; cdr3_aa: CASSFNIGYGYTF; cdr3_nt: TGTGCCAGTAGCTTTAACATCGGCTATGGCTACACCTTC
j_call: TRBJ2-3; d_call: .; v_call: TRBV6-5; clone_size: .; cdr3_aa: CASSYDWDTDTQYF; cdr3_nt: TGTGCCAGCAGTTACGACTGGGACACAGATACGCAGTATTTT
j_call: TRBJ1-3; d_call: .; v_call: TRBV25-1; clone_size: .; cdr3_aa: CASNPISGNTIYF; cdr3_nt: TGTGCCAGCAACCCCATCTCTGGAAACACCATATATTTT
j_call: TRBJ2-1; d_call: TRBD1; v_call: TRBV28; clone_size: .; cdr3_aa: CASSTGTGYNEQFF; cdr3_nt: TGTGCCAGCAGCACCGGGACAGGGTACAATGAGCAGTTCTTC
j_call: TRBJ1-1; d_call: .; v_call: TRBV7-2; clone_size: .; cdr3_aa: CASSLASQLNTEAFF; cdr3_nt: TGTGCCAGCAGCTTAGCCTCTCAGTTGAACACTGAAGCTTTCTTT
j_call: TRBJ1-2; d_call: TRBD1; v_call: TRBV6-1; clone_size: .; cdr3_aa: CASSLQGAQGYTF; cdr3_nt: TGTGCCAGCAGCCTACAGGGGGCCCAGGGCTACACCTTC
j_call: TRBJ1-5; d_call: .; v_call: TRBV5-1; clone_size: .; cdr3_aa: CASSLDGGNQPQHF; cdr3_nt: TGCGCCAGCAGCTTGGACGGCGGAAATCAGCCCCAGCATTTT
j_call: TRBJ2-3; d_call: TRBD2; v_call: TRBV27; clone_size: .; cdr3_aa: CASSPVWSGGARRGDTQYF; cdr3_nt: TGTGCCAGCAGTCCCGTTTGGAGCGGGGGGGCCCGACGAGGAGATACGCAGTATTTT
j_call: TRBJ1-3; d_call: .; v_call: TRBV7-9; clone_size: .; cdr3_aa: CASSLRTEKSSGNTIYF; cdr3_nt: TGTGCCAGCAGCCTTAGAACAGAAAAGAGCTCTGGAAACACCATATATTTT
j_call: TRBJ2-1; d_call: .; v_call: TRBV9; clone_size: .; cdr3_aa: CASSVEIGPGEQFF; cdr3_nt: TGTGCCAGCAGCGTAGAGATCGGGCCCGGTGAGCAGTTCTTC
j_call: TRBJ1-1; d_call: .; v_call: TRBV5-1; clone_size: .; cdr3_aa: CASALGGLVATEAFF; cdr3_nt: TGCGCCAGCGCCCTAGGGGGGTTAGTGGCCACTGAAGCTTTCTTT
j_call: TRBJ2-3; d_call: .; v_call: TRBV9; clone_size: .; cdr3_aa: CASSVGGLKDTQYF; cdr3_nt: TGTGCCAGCAGCGTGGGGGGCCTTAAAGATACGCAGTATTTT
j_call: TRBJ2-1; d_call: .; v_call: TRBV15; clone_size: few; cdr3_aa: CATSRAAADWGSYNEQFF; cdr3_nt: TGTGCCACCAGCAGAGCCGCAGCGGACTGGGGGTCCTACAATGAGCAGTTCTTC
j_call: TRBJ1-1; d_call: .; v_call: TRBV19; clone_size: .; cdr3_aa: CASSAQGDTEAFF; cdr3_nt: TGTGCCAGTAGCGCACAGGGAGACACTGAAGCTTTCTTT
j_call: TRBJ2-3; d_call: .; v_call: TRBV4-2; clone_size: .; cdr3_aa: CASSQDQGGQITDTQYF; cdr3_nt: TGTGCCAGCAGCCAAGATCAGGGGGGACAGATCACAGATACGCAGTATTTT
j_call: TRBJ2-7; d_call: .; v_call: TRBV19; clone_size: .; cdr3_aa: CASSIERMTTQYF; cdr3_nt: TGTGCCAGTAGTATAGAACGGATGACGACGCAGTACTTC
j_call: TRBJ2-7; d_call: .; v_call: TRBV10-1; clone_size: many; cdr3_aa: CASSSGGPSYEQYF; cdr3_nt: TGCGCCAGCAGCAGTGGCGGACCCTCCTACGAGCAGTACTTC
j_call: TRBJ2-5; d_call: .; v_call: TRBV2; clone_size: .; cdr3_aa: CASSGEYQETQYF; cdr3_nt: TGTGCCAGCAGTGGGGAGTACCAAGAGACCCAGTACTTC
j_call: TRBJ2-4; d_call: .; v_call: TRBV5-1; clone_size: .; cdr3_aa: CASSLEGNIQYF; cdr3_nt: TGCGCCAGCAGCTTGGAAGGGAACATTCAGTACTTC
j_call: TRBJ2-1; d_call: TRBD2; v_call: TRBV4-1; clone_size: once; cdr3_aa: CASSQEEGLAGYNEQFF; cdr3_nt: TGCGCCAGCAGCCAAGAGGAGGGACTAGCGGGGTACAATGAGCAGTTCTTC
j_call: TRBJ2-3; d_call: TRBD2; v_call: TRBV4-3; clone_size: .; cdr3_aa: CASSQGLAEIDTQYF; cdr3_nt: TGCGCCAGCAGCCAGGGACTAGCGGAAATAGATACGCAGTATTTT
j_call: TRBJ1-2; d_call: .; v_call: TRBV9; clone_size: .; cdr3_aa: CASSANSGGNYGYTF; cdr3_nt: TGTGCCAGCAGCGCCAATTCGGGGGGGAACTATGGCTACACCTTC
j_call: TRBJ1-3; d_call: .; v_call: TRBV5-1; clone_size: .; cdr3_aa: CASSLGTVNSGNTIYF; cdr3_nt: TGCGCCAGCAGCTTGGGGACAGTGAACTCTGGAAACACCATATATTTT
j_call: TRBJ2-1; d_call: .; v_call: TRBV14; clone_size: .; cdr3_aa: CASSQGRGSEQFF; cdr3_nt: TGTGCCAGCAGCCAAGGACGGGGGAGTGAGCAGTTCTTC
j_call: TRBJ2-2; d_call: .; v_call: TRBV5-6; clone_size: .; cdr3_aa: CASRRVGYKDTGELFF; cdr3_nt: TGTGCCAGCAGGAGGGTAGGCTATAAGGACACCGGGGAGCTGTTTTTT
j_call: TRBJ2-4; d_call: .; v_call: TRBV19; clone_size: .; cdr3_aa: CASSIGGQELAKNIQYF; cdr3_nt: TGTGCCAGTAGTATCGGGGGACAAGAATTAGCCAAAAACATTCAGTACTTC
j_call: TRBJ2-7; d_call: .; v_call: TRBV6-1; clone_size: .; cdr3_aa: CASSEGGRDSYEQYF; cdr3_nt: TGTGCCAGCAGTGAAGGCGGCAGGGACTCCTACGAGCAGTACTTC
j_call: TRBJ1-1; d_call: .; v_call: TRBV18; clone_size: .; cdr3_aa: CASSSTPNGGEAFF; cdr3_nt: TGTGCCAGCTCATCAACTCCCAATGGGGGGGAAGCTTTCTTT
j_call: TRBJ2-1; d_call: TRBD2; v_call: TRBV30; clone_size: few; cdr3_aa: CAWEREGQNEQFF; cdr3_nt: TGTGCCTGGGAGCGGGAGGGCCAGAATGAGCAGTTCTTC
j_call: TRBJ2-2; d_call: .; v_call: TRBV7-3; clone_size: .; cdr3_aa: CASSSRRAANTGELFF; cdr3_nt: TGTGCCAGCAGCTCCCGCAGGGCGGCGAACACCGGGGAGCTGTTTTTT
j_call: TRBJ2-7; d_call: TRBD2; v_call: TRBV2; clone_size: .; cdr3_aa: CASAPGLAGSLSYEQYF; cdr3_nt: TGTGCCAGCGCACCGGGACTAGCGGGATCTCTCTCCTACGAGCAGTACTTC
j_call: TRBJ2-2; d_call: .; v_call: TRBV30; clone_size: .; cdr3_aa: CAWGSNTGELFF; cdr3_nt: TGTGCCTGGGGCTCGAACACCGGGGAGCTGTTTTTT
j_call: TRBJ2-7; d_call: .; v_call: TRBV28; clone_size: .; cdr3_aa: CASSVVGDGVYEQYF; cdr3_nt: TGTGCCAGCAGCGTAGTTGGGGATGGCGTCTACGAGCAGTACTTC
j_call: TRBJ2-7; d_call: .; v_call: TRBV29-1; clone_size: .; cdr3_aa: CSVSAAGPIYEQYF; cdr3_nt: TGCAGCGTCAGTGCGGCGGGCCCCATCTACGAGCAGTACTTC
j_call: TRBJ2-3; d_call: TRBD1; v_call: TRBV11-3; clone_size: .; cdr3_aa: CASSLGVTGATDTQYF; cdr3_nt: TGTGCCAGCAGCTTAGGGGTAACAGGGGCCACAGATACGCAGTATTTT
j_call: TRBJ2-1; d_call: TRBD2; v_call: TRBV6-5; clone_size: .; cdr3_aa: CASSYSVAGGQEQFF; cdr3_nt: TGTGCCAGCAGTTACTCCGTAGCGGGGGGGCAAGAGCAGTTCTTC
j_call: TRBJ1-5; d_call: .; v_call: TRBV29-1; clone_size: .; cdr3_aa: CSAGETQPQHF; cdr3_nt: TGCAGCGCCGGGGAAACGCAGCCCCAGCATTTT
j_call: TRBJ2-1; d_call: .; v_call: TRBV14; clone_size: .; cdr3_aa: CASSQGLRSYNEQFF; cdr3_nt: TGTGCCAGCAGCCAAGGACTGCGCTCCTACAATGAGCAGTTCTTC